These 9 T cell receptor beta chains were all obtained from the same sample, sequenced in a study of beta chain features in type 1 diabetes. The authors reverse transcribed all of the isolated RNA, so sequencing captured expressed TCRB transcripts. The table came from immunoSEQ multiplex PCR; TCRdb's copy has only in-frame clones and leaves some out. This table has about 390,000 clones, about 10% appearing once. Findings and limits, study-wide: Type 1 diabetes patients had TCRB CDR3s that were shorter (moderately but significantly so) in all four CD4+ subsets.

No antigen is known for these receptors. Source material: central memory CD4+ T cells from blood. The receptors come from a man aged 25-45 years with type 1 diabetes.

The sample holds many counts of this clone. The chain is built from TRBV7-9 and TRBJ2-5; D may match TRBD1 or TRBD2 (5 bases each). CDR3 length: 13 residues. Germline CDR1 and CDR2: SEHNR and FQNEAQ (reference sequence). Deletions cut 1 base from V and 5 bases from J, with 8 bases between. The CDR3 reads CASSLVGTETQYF. CDR3 sequence (DNA): TGTGCCAGCAGCTTAGTAGGGACGGAGACCCAGTACTTC.

Only a few counts were recorded for this clone. This chain uses TRBV7-2 with TRBJ2-7, with 8 bases matching TRBD1. Per the germline V gene, CDR1 is SGHTA and CDR2 is FQGNSA. This CDR3 contains 16 residues. The V and J ends lost 0 bases and 3 bases, in that order; junction bases with no gene match: 7. In DNA, the CDR3 is TGTGCCAGCAGCTTAGCGCGGACAGGGATCGTCTACGAGCAGTACTTC. It encodes CASSLARTGIVYEQYF.

This clone was picked up many times. V is TRBV28 and J is TRBJ1-5; D might be TRBD1 (5 bases). V dropped 7 bases and J dropped 5 bases, with 15 bases sitting between them. CDR3 length: 14 residues. CDR1 is MDHEN, CDR2 SYDVKM, per germline. For the CDR3, the DNA is TGTGCCAGCACCCTTGGGCAGGGTGATCAGCCCCAGCATTTT. Encoded protein: CASTLGQGDQPQHF.

The chain recombines TRBV7-2 with TRBJ1-2; TRBD1 aligns across 9 bases. The trim removed 5 bases at V and 4 bases at J, leaving 8 bases unmatched. CDR3 length: 15 amino acids. Germline CDR1 and CDR2: SGHTA and FQGNSA. CDR3 bases: TGTGCCAGCAGCCTTAGACAGGGGGAAAGCTATGGCTACACCTTC. Translation: CASSLRQGESYGYTF. The variable domain in full, with the rest retrieved from reference TRBV7-2 and TRBJ1-2, is GAGVSQSPSNKVTEKGKDVELRCDPISGHTALYWYRQSLGQGLEFLIYFQGNSAPDKSGLPSDRFSAERTGGSVSTLTIQRTQQEDSAVYLCASSLRQGESYGYTFGSGTRLTVV.

This clone has just one count. This sequence joins TRBV5-1 and TRBJ1-1; no definite D call. V lost 2 bases, J lost 10 bases, and 15 bases lay in between. CDR3 length: 13 residues. Germline V lookup: CDR1 SGHRS, CDR2 YFSETQ. The CDR3 coding sequence is TGCGCCAGCAGCTTCTCAGAGTCCACAGTAGCTTTCTTT. This sequence encodes CASSFSESTVAFF.

The chain has TRBV28 and TRBJ2-5; D is tentatively TRBD1 or TRBD2 (5 bases each). This CDR3 region has 11 residues. Germline V lookup: CDR1 MDHEN, CDR2 SYDVKM. The V and J ends lost 5 bases and 14 bases respectively, with 15 bases between them. The CDR3 nucleotides read TGTGCCAGCAGTGACCGGGACCCTCAATACTTC. It is translated as CASSDRDPQYF.

This chain's CDR3 is CASGLVNPDRADEQYF. CDR3 DNA sequence: TGTGCTAGTGGTTTGGTAAACCCGGACAGGGCTGACGAGCAGTACTTC. The chain combines TRBV12-5 with TRBJ2-7, with 8 bases fitting TRBD1. The ends lost 0 bases at V and 5 bases at J; junction bases unmatched: 9. Germline CDR1 is LGHNT and CDR2 is FRNRAP. This CDR3 has 16 amino acids.

This clone has only a few counts. The chain couples TRBV4-3 to TRBJ2-1, with 12 bases lining up with TRBD1. Losses at the gene ends were 8 bases for V and 8 bases for J; bases not matched to a gene: 7. The length of the CDR3 is 14 residues. Germline assignment: CDR1 LGHNA and CDR2 YSLEER. The CDR3 DNA reads TGCGCCAGCTCCCAGGGACAGGGGGCCTATGAGCAGTTCTTC. Protein: CASSQGQGAYEQFF.

The J gene is TRBJ2-7, the V gene TRBV27; 11 nucleotides match TRBD1. J lost 7 bases, V lost 6 bases, and 14 bases had no gene match. The CDR3 extends over 16 amino acids. Germline loops: CDR1 MNHEY, CDR2 SMNVEV (reference sequence). As DNA, the CDR3 is TGTGCCAGCAGCCGGACCTGGACAGGGGGCGCGGTGGAGCAGTACTTC. This codes for CASSRTWTGGAVEQYF.